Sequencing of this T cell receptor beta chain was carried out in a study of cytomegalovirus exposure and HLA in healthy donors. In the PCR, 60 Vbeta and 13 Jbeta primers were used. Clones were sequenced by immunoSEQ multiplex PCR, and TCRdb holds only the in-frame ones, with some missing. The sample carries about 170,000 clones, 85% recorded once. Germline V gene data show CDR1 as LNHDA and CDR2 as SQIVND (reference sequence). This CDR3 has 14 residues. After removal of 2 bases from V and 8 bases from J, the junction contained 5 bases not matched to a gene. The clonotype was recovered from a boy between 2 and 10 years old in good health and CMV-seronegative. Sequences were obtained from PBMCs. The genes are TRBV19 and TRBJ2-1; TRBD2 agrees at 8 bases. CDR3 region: CASSIREGSDEQFF. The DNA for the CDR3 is TGTGCCAGTAGTATACGGGAGGGCAGCGATGAGCAGTTCTTC. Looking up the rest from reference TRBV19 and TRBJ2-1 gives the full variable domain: DGGITQSPKYLFRKEGQNVTLSCEQNLNHDAMYWYRQDPGQGLRLIYYSQIVNDFQKGDIAEGYSVSREKKESFPLTVTSAQKNPTAFYLCASSIREGSDEQFFGPGTRLTVL.